Each of the 22 T cell receptor beta chains below was sequenced from the same sample in a study of vaccination effects on CD4 cells after COVID-19 (dated 2022 in TCRdb). These receptors have no identified antigens. Library construction relied on the immunoSEQ multiplex PCR assay. TCRdb holds this immuneACCESS table with in-frame rearrangements only. Some clones are missing; in checked studies, unresolved V genes explain under half, and the rest has no known cause. The sample profile shows 24,000 or so clones; roughly four fifths of them were found once. The ten largest clonotypes hold less than 9.5% of the sample. To identify antigen-specific CD4+ T cell clonotypes by their expansion, the ViraFEST assay first stimulated PBMC with viral peptide pools and then applied TCR sequencing. After about 10 days of culture, CD4+ T cells were isolated with the EasySep CD4+ T cell isolation kit. Participants received two doses of either the BNT162b2 or the mRNA-1273 mRNA SARS-CoV-2 vaccine.

The sequencing here drew on CD4+ T cells from PBMCs cultured with HCoV-229E spike peptides, taken after COVID-19 vaccination. What the cell subset or site label conveys for this sample: HCoV-229E spike overlapping peptide pool stimulation. Every receptor here comes from a human donor who received a COVID-19 vaccine.

The CDR3 reads CASSLGGGTGSSPLHF. Here the CDR3 DNA reads TGTGCCAGCAGCTTAGGGGGGGGGACAGGGAGTTCACCCCTCCACTTT. The V gene is TRBV7-9, the J gene TRBJ1-6; TRBD1 matches 9 bases. The CDR3 consists of 16 residues. J was trimmed by 9 bases and V by 1 base; bases with no gene match: 7. Germline CDR1 and CDR2: SEHNR and FQNEAQ (reference sequence). Full variable domain (missing parts from reference TRBV7-9 and TRBJ1-6): DTGVSQNPRHKITKRGQNVTFRCDPISEHNRLYWYRQTLGQGPEFLTYFQNEAQLEKSRLLSDRFSAERPKGSFSTLEIQRTEQGDSAMYLCASSLGGGTGSSPLHFGNGTRLTVT.

The gene calls are TRBV5-1 and TRBJ1-3; D is perhaps TRBD1 (5 bases). Between the trimmed V and J ends, which lost 1 base and 0 bases, there was a span of 8 bases. The CDR3 has 15 amino acids. Germline V lookup: CDR1 SGHRS, CDR2 YFSETQ. The CDR3 DNA follows: TGCGCCAGCAGCTTGACAGGAGACTCTGGAAACACCATATATTTT. Residues: CASSLTGDSGNTIYF.

V gene TRBV5-4 combines with J gene TRBJ2-5; TRBD2 aligns across 11 bases. After removal of 0 bases from V and 3 bases from J, the junction contained 1 base not matched to a gene. Germline loops: CDR1 SGHNT, CDR2 YYREEE (reference sequence). This CDR3 has 15 residues. CDR3 amino acids: CASSLGLAGKETQYF. The CDR3, as DNA: TGTGCCAGCAGCTTGGGACTAGCGGGAAAAGAGACCCAGTACTTC.

The sample holds one count of this clone. CDR3 sequence reads: CASSPGTALYSNQPQHF. The CDR3 DNA reads TGCGCCAGCAGCCCCGGGACAGCCCTATATAGCAATCAGCCCCAGCATTTT. The chain has TRBV10-2 and TRBJ1-5; 7 bases agree with TRBD1. The CDR3 loop spans 17 amino acids. V shed 6 bases, J shed 0 bases, and the junction held 11 bases outside the gene matches. CDR1 and CDR2 (germline): WSHSY, SAAADI.

This rearrangement joins TRBV10-2 to TRBJ1-5, with D maybe TRBD1 (6 bases). In germline, CDR1 is WSHSY, CDR2 SAAADI. Between the trimmed V and J ends, which lost 3 bases and 0 bases, there was a span of 18 bases. There are 18 residues in the CDR3. CDR3 nucleotides: TGCGCCAGCAGTGACAGGGGCCCGGACCTATATAGCAATCAGCCCCAGCATTTT. Translation gives CASSDRGPDLYSNQPQHF.

V is TRBV6-6 and J is TRBJ1-2; possible D gene TRBD1, 6 bases. CDR3 length equals 11 residues. V lost 4 bases to trimming and J lost 14 bases, with 14 bases between them. The germline V gene encodes CDR1 MNHNY and CDR2 SVGAGI (reference sequence). In DNA form, the CDR3 reads TGTGCCAGCAGTTCCGGGACACTTAATACCTTC. Its protein product is CASSSGTLNTF.

This chain uses TRBV4-1 with TRBJ1-6; tentative D call: TRBD1 (5 bases). With 6 bases removed from V and 7 bases from J, the gap between germline ends came to 19 bases. CDR3 length equals 16 residues. Germline assignment: CDR1 MGHRA and CDR2 YSYEKL. CDR3 protein: CASRGDQQGGNSPLHF. DNA for the CDR3: TGCGCCAGCAGAGGGGACCAGCAGGGAGGGAATTCACCCCTCCACTTT.

The gene calls are TRBV18 and TRBJ1-1; a weak D match, TRBD1 (6 bases). CDR1 KGHSH and CDR2 LQKENI come from the germline V gene. The CDR3 runs 15 residues. Trimming shortened V by 3 bases and J by 2 bases, and 13 bases separated the two germline ends. The CDR3 DNA reads TGTGCCAGCTCACCGGCCAACAGGGCTAACACTGAAGCTTTCTTT. Its protein is CASSPANRANTEAFF.

The chain has TRBV6-5 and TRBJ1-2; the D gene is possibly TRBD1 (6 bases). CDR3 length equals 12 residues. The V gene lost 3 bases and the J gene lost 6 bases, with 8 bases spanning the gap. From germline, CDR1 is MNHEY and CDR2 SVGAGI. CDR3 protein: CASSYGGHGYTF. In DNA, the CDR3 is TGTGCCAGCAGTTATGGGGGGCATGGCTACACCTTC.

The rearrangement joins TRBV6-2 or TRBV6-3 to TRBJ2-1; 13 nucleotides align to TRBD2. The CDR3 consists of 20 residues. J was trimmed by 6 bases and V by 2 bases; bases with no gene match: 16. The V gene's germline CDR1 is MNHEY and CDR2 SVGEGT. CDR3 in amino acids: CASSYPRTSGRRDSLNEQFF. DNA for the CDR3: TGTGCCAGCAGTTACCCCCGGACTAGCGGGAGACGGGATTCCCTCAATGAGCAGTTCTTC.

The count of this clone is one. The rearrangement links TRBV5-8 to TRBJ1-5; D perhaps matches TRBD1 (6 bases). Trimming took 3 bases from V and 4 from J, leaving 20 bases between them. The CDR3 sequence is 17 residues long. The germline V gene encodes CDR1 SGHTS and CDR2 YDEGEE. CDR3 nucleotides: TGTGCCAGCAGCTCCCACAGGGTCAGCCGGGGAAATCAGCCCCAGCATTTT. Translation gives CASSSHRVSRGNQPQHF.

This clone has only one observation. V usage is TRBV12-3 or TRBV12-4 and J usage is TRBJ1-1; D not certain. The V and J ends lost 8 bases and 4 bases respectively, with 14 bases between them. The CDR3 is 13 residues long. Here the CDR3 DNA reads TGTGCCAGCCGTCTTGACGGTATCACTGAAGCTTTCTTT. The encoded protein is CASRLDGITEAFF.

The chain joins TRBV12-3 or TRBV12-4 to TRBJ1-5; D is uncertain. The ends were cut back, 2 bases at V and 8 bases at J, with 10 bases in the middle. The CDR3 has 13 residues. The CDR3: CASSLKPSEPQHF. In nucleotides, the CDR3 is TGTGCCAGCAGTTTAAAGCCCTCGGAGCCCCAGCATTTT.

The V call is TRBV30, the J call TRBJ2-5; no firm D call. V gave up 2 bases and J gave up 5 bases, with 12 bases separating them. Looked up from germline, CDR1 is GTSNPN and CDR2 is SVGIG (reference sequence). The CDR3 is 13 amino acids. CDR3 nucleotide sequence: TGTGCCTGGAGTTTAATGTACGTCGAGACCCAGTACTTC. This codes for CAWSLMYVETQYF.

V and J are TRBV5-1 and TRBJ1-1; D is unclear. CDR1 and CDR2 from the germline V gene are SGHRS and YFSETQ. Trimming removed 5 bases from V and 6 bases from J, with 14 bases in between. The CDR3 runs 13 residues. Here the CDR3 reads CASSGPSNAEAFF. The CDR3 DNA reads TGCGCCAGCAGTGGACCGTCCAACGCTGAAGCTTTCTTT. Full variable domain (outside the CDR3, taken from reference TRBV5-1 and TRBJ1-1): KAGVTQTPRYLIKTRGQQVTLSCSPISGHRSVSWYQQTPGQGLQFLFEYFSETQRNKGNFPGRFSGRQFSNSRSEMNVSTLELGDSALYLCASSGPSNAEAFFGQGTRLTVV.

The rearrangement joins TRBV5-1 to TRBJ2-5; D may be TRBD1 (5 bases). The CDR3 has 15 amino acids. The V gene's germline CDR1 is SGHRS and CDR2 YFSETQ. The ends were cut back, 4 bases at V and 4 bases at J, with 17 bases in the middle. The CDR3 DNA reads TGCGCCAGCAGCGCAGGTTTCGACAGCACAGAGACCCAGTACTTC. Translation gives CASSAGFDSTETQYF.

The chain links TRBV5-1 to TRBJ1-4; maybe TRBD1 (6 bases). V shed 1 base and J shed 7 bases, with 11 bases lying between them. CDR3 length: 14 residues. The V gene's germline CDR1 is SGHRS and CDR2 YFSETQ. As DNA, the CDR3 is TGCGCCAGCAGCTTGCGGGGGGCGGTTGAAAAACTGTTTTTT. Its protein is CASSLRGAVEKLFF. The full variable domain, rest sourced from reference TRBV5-1 and TRBJ1-4, is KAGVTQTPRYLIKTRGQQVTLSCSPISGHRSVSWYQQTPGQGLQFLFEYFSETQRNKGNFPGRFSGRQFSNSRSEMNVSTLELGDSALYLCASSLRGAVEKLFFGSGTQLSVL.

The rearrangement uses TRBV2 and TRBJ1-5; D possibly corresponds to TRBD1 (6 bases). The germline V and J ends were trimmed by 8 bases and 4 bases, with 18 bases remaining between them. CDR1 is SNHLY, CDR2 FYNNEI, per germline. This CDR3 has 15 residues. CDR3: CASGRAGGENQPQHF. CDR3 in DNA: TGTGCCAGCGGGAGGGCGGGGGGCGAGAATCAGCCCCAGCATTTT.

V gene TRBV9 combines with J gene TRBJ2-3; 11 bases fit TRBD2. The CDR3 is made up of 18 amino acids. Germline CDR1 and CDR2: SGDLS and YYNGEE. After removal of 3 bases from V and 1 base from J, the junction contained 10 bases not matched to a gene. The CDR3: CASSAVAGGALGTDTQYF. CDR3 coding DNA: TGTGCCAGCAGCGCTGTAGCGGGAGGGGCGTTGGGCACAGATACGCAGTATTTT.

The chain is built from TRBV6-5 and TRBJ1-2; D is unclear. V dropped 5 bases and J dropped 4 bases, with 8 bases sitting between them. In germline, CDR1 is MNHEY, CDR2 SVGAGI. The CDR3 length is 12 residues. The CDR3 region is CASSHDIYGYTF. CDR3 DNA sequence: TGTGCCAGCAGTCACGACATCTATGGCTACACCTTC.

The chain is built from TRBV25-1 and TRBJ2-5; D unclear. This CDR3 has 12 residues. The V end was cut by 0 bases, the J end by 2 bases, with 1 base between. Germline V gene lookup returns CDR1 MGHDK and CDR2 SYGVNS. This CDR3 is CASSEYQETQYF. The DNA for the CDR3 is TGTGCCAGCAGTGAATATCAAGAGACCCAGTACTTC.

This clone occurred once. V usage is TRBV27 and J usage is TRBJ2-3, with D tentatively TRBD1 or TRBD2 (6 bases each). V gave up 7 bases and J gave up 0 bases, with 14 bases separating them. Germline lookup yields CDR1 MNHEY and CDR2 SMNVEV (reference sequence). The CDR3 loop spans 15 amino acids. This chain's CDR3 is CASNARGVSTDTQYF. CDR3 DNA: TGTGCCAGCAACGCGAGGGGGGTGAGCACAGATACGCAGTATTTT.